The present TCR beta chain was sequenced within a study of T cell repertoires in cytomegalovirus infection. Study-wide background: Used in the study were CMV epitopes, some recently identified and HLA-C-restricted, others well-studied and HLA-B-restricted.

TCRdb redid the calling of the reads with MiXCR, one entry per CDR3 protein. The sample lists approximately 730,000 distinct CDR3 sequences, just under 30% seen once, with less than 15% in the top ten. Trimming shortened V by 5 bases and J by 0 bases, and 11 bases separated the two germline ends. CDR3 length: 15 amino acids. With regard to this clonotype: The antigen is unknown.

General study points: The ex vivo response was dominated by HLA-C-restricted CMV-specific TCR beta clonotypes.

This sequence originates from a human donor in good health (CMV status not recorded). Some clones in this sample may be carry-over from other donors' samples. This specimen was cultured CD8+ T cells from PBMCs, taken from culture after CMV antigen stimulation. V is TRBV12-3 or TRBV12-4 and J is TRBJ1-3; a weak D match, TRBD1 (5 bases). In DNA form, the CDR3 reads TGTGCCAGCAGTGTCGACAGCATCTCTGGAAACACCATATATTTT. Its protein is CASSVDSISGNTIYF.